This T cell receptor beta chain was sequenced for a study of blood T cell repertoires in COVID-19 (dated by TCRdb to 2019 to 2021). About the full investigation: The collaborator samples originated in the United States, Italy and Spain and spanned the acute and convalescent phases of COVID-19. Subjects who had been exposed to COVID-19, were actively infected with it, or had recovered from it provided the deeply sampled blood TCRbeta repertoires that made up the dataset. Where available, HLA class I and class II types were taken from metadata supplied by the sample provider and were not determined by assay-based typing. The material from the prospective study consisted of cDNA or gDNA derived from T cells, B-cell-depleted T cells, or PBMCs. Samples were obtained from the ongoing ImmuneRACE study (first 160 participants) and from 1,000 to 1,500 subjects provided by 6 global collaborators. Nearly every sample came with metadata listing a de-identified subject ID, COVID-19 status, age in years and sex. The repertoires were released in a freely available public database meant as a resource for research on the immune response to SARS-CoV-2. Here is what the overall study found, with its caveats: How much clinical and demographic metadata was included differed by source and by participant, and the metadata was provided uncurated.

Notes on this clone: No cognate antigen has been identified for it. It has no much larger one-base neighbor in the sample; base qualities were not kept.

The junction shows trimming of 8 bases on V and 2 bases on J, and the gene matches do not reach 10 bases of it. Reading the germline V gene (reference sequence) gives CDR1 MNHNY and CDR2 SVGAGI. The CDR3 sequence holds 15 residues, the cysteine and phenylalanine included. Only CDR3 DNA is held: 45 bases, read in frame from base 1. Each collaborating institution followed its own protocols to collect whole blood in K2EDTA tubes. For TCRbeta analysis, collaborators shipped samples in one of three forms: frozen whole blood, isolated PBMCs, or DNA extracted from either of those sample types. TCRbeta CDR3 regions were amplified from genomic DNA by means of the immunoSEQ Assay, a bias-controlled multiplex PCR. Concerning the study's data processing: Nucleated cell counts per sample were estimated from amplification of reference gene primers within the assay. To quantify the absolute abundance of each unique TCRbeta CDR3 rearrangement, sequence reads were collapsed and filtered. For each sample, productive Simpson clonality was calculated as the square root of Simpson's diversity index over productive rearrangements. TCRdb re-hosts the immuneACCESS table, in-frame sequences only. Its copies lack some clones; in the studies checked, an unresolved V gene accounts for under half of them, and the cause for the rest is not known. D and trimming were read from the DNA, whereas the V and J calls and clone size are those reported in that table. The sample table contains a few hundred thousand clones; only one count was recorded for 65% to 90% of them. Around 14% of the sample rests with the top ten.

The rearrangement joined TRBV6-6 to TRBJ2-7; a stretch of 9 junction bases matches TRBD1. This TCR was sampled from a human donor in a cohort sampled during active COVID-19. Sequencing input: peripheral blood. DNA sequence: TGTGCCAGCCTACCACTGGACAGGGGAGCCTACGAGCAGTACTTC. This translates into CASLPLDRGAYEQYF.